This is a list of T cell receptor beta chains from one sample in a study of blood T cell repertoires in COVID-19. Assay: immunoSEQ multiplex PCR; the TCRdb copy retains only in-frame clones and omits some. The sample records roughly 38,000 clones, about 89% being singletons. The sample taken for sequencing was peripheral blood. The receptors derive from a man aged 45-60 years with active COVID-19. CDR3s include the opening cysteine and the closing phenylalanine or tryptophan. The order of the fields is J gene, V gene, D gene, clone size, CDR3 protein, CDR3 DNA. The D gene is left open where the match is weak. Some rows have no size entry. The others give once, few or many, or a class for an expanded clone.

>TRBJ1-2|TRBV18|-|-
CASSPNREAIYGYTF
TGTGCCAGCTCACCCAACCGGGAAGCAATCTATGGCTACACCTTC
>TRBJ1-2|TRBV7-2|-|-
CASSQNRAGYGYTF
TGTGCCAGCAGCCAGAACAGGGCTGGCTATGGCTACACCTTC
>TRBJ2-4|TRBV5-5|TRBD2|once
CASSSDLGLDIQYF
TGTGCCAGCAGCTCCGACCTTGGACTAGACATTCAGTACTTC
>TRBJ1-5|TRBV12-3/TRBV12-4|-|-
CASSSSNNQPQHF
TGTGCCAGCAGTTCGAGTAACAATCAGCCCCAGCATTTT
>TRBJ1-5|TRBV7-9|-|-
CASSFWDTNQPQHF
TGTGCCAGCAGCTTTTGGGACACCAATCAGCCCCAGCATTTT
>TRBJ1-1|TRBV27|-|-
CASSPRVLGTEAFF
TGTGCCAGCAGTCCCAGGGTGTTGGGGACTGAAGCTTTCTTT
>TRBJ1-1|TRBV24-1|-|-
CATSDLKSAEAFF
TGTGCCACCAGTGATCTGAAGAGCGCTGAAGCTTTCTTT
>TRBJ1-1|TRBV10-3|TRBD1|-
CAIREGTGGPEAFF
TGTGCCATCAGAGAGGGGACAGGGGGCCCTGAAGCTTTCTTT
>TRBJ1-2|TRBV18|TRBD1|once
CASSETGGVDYTF
TGTGCCAGCTCCGAGACAGGGGGCGTTGACTACACCTTC
>TRBJ2-1|TRBV11-2|TRBD2|-
CASSSGLAGGIEQFF
TGTGCCAGCAGCTCGGGACTAGCGGGAGGAATTGAGCAGTTCTTC
>TRBJ1-1|TRBV20-1|-|-
CSATVNTEAFF
TGCAGTGCTACAGTGAACACTGAAGCTTTCTTT
>TRBJ2-3|TRBV6-1|TRBD2|-
CASSEELAGDTQYF
TGTGCCAGCAGTGAAGAACTAGCGGGAGATACGCAGTATTTT
>TRBJ2-7|TRBV25-1|-|few
CARGRSLKTENYEQYF
TGTGCCAGGGGGCGCTCTCTCAAGACTGAGAACTACGAGCAGTACTTC
>TRBJ1-1|TRBV5-6|TRBD1|-
CASRRQGTGNTEAFF
TGTGCCAGCAGAAGACAGGGAACGGGGAACACTGAAGCTTTCTTT
>TRBJ1-4|TRBV12-5|TRBD1|-
CASGFTGDEKLFF
TGTGCTAGTGGTTTTACAGGGGATGAAAAACTGTTTTTT
>TRBJ1-4|TRBV7-9|TRBD1|-
CASSLVDTGGTELFF
TGTGCCAGCAGCTTAGTCGACACAGGGGGAACGGAACTGTTTTTT
>TRBJ2-7|TRBV5-1|TRBD2|-
CASSLVASGPYEQYF
TGCGCCAGCAGCTTGGTGGCTAGCGGCCCCTACGAGCAGTACTTC
>TRBJ2-3|TRBV6-4|TRBD2|-
CASSDGLAGGPGTDTQYF
TGTGCCAGCAGTGACGGCCTAGCGGGGGGGCCTGGCACAGATACGCAGTATTTT
>TRBJ2-2|TRBV5-1|-|once
CASGPRGDTGELFF
TGCGCCAGCGGCCCCAGGGGAGACACCGGGGAGCTGTTTTTT
>TRBJ1-5|TRBV19|-|-
CASSTRGYGNQPQHF
TGTGCCAGTAGTACCCGGGGGTATGGCAATCAGCCCCAGCATTTT
>TRBJ1-2|TRBV15|-|-
CATSRAPRAFYGYTF
TGTGCCACCAGCAGAGCCCCGCGGGCCTTCTATGGCTACACCTTC
>TRBJ2-1|TRBV12-3/TRBV12-4|-|-
CASSTSWDNEQFF
TGTGCCAGCAGTACTAGCTGGGACAATGAGCAGTTCTTC
>TRBJ2-7|TRBV3-1/TRBV3-2|TRBD2|-
CASSLRTSGRAYEQYF
TGTGCCAGCAGCCTACGGACTAGCGGGAGGGCCTACGAGCAGTACTTC
>TRBJ1-6|TRBV27|-|-
CASTLEGGFSPLHF
TGTGCCAGCACCCTAGAAGGTGGTTTCTCACCCCTCCACTTT
>TRBJ2-5|TRBV5-1|TRBD1|-
CASSLGGQGETQYF
TGCGCCAGCAGCTTGGGGGGACAGGGAGAGACCCAGTACTTC
>TRBJ2-3|TRBV19|TRBD2|-
CASRGFLAAEDTQYF
TGTGCCAGTAGAGGCTTTCTAGCGGCGGAGGATACGCAGTATTTT
>TRBJ2-1|TRBV19|TRBD1|-
CASSIRDRGDGNEQFF
TGTGCCAGTAGTATTCGGGACAGGGGTGATGGGAATGAGCAGTTCTTC
>TRBJ2-3|TRBV18|TRBD2|-
CASSLGTSGRSDTQYF
TGTGCCAGCTCACTGGGGACTAGCGGGAGATCGGATACGCAGTATTTT
>TRBJ2-1|TRBV5-1|-|-
CASSLNSVTAGNEQFF
TGCGCCAGCAGCTTGAATAGCGTCACAGCAGGTAATGAGCAGTTCTTC
>TRBJ2-1|TRBV18|TRBD2|-
CASSPPTSGRNEQFF
TGTGCCAGCTCACCACCGACTAGCGGGAGAAATGAGCAGTTCTTC
>TRBJ1-2|TRBV5-6|TRBD1|-
CASSSGQGSYTF
TGTGCCAGCAGCTCCGGACAGGGTAGCTACACCTTC
>TRBJ1-4|TRBV7-8|-|-
CASSLNRIGEKLFF
TGTGCCAGCAGCTTAAACAGGATAGGTGAAAAACTGTTTTTT
>TRBJ1-1|TRBV7-3|TRBD1|-
CASSLDAPGTGDTEAFF
TGTGCCAGCAGCTTAGATGCTCCCGGGACAGGGGACACTGAAGCTTTCTTT
>TRBJ2-7|TRBV4-1|-|-
CASSQVHRPRVYEQYF
TGCGCCAGCAGCCAAGTTCACAGGCCTCGGGTATACGAGCAGTACTTC
>TRBJ1-2|TRBV5-1|-|-
CASSLAPGVNYGYTF
TGCGCCAGCAGCTTGGCCCCAGGGGTTAACTATGGCTACACCTTC
>TRBJ1-1|TRBV18|-|-
CASSERGSEAFF
TGTGCCAGCTCAGAAAGAGGGTCTGAAGCTTTCTTT
>TRBJ2-3|TRBV5-4|TRBD2|-
CASSSLAGGSEGTQYF
TGTGCCAGCAGCTCGTTAGCGGGAGGATCCGAGGGTACGCAGTATTTT
>TRBJ1-2|TRBV7-9|-|-
CASSEGGYGYTF
TGTGCCAGCAGCGAGGGGGGGTATGGCTACACCTTC
>TRBJ2-3|TRBV2|TRBD1|-
CASSGDRGTDTQYF
TGTGCCAGCAGTGGGGACAGGGGTACAGATACGCAGTATTTT
>TRBJ1-5|TRBV2|-|once
CASSGQAYSNQPQHF
TGTGCCAGCAGTGGACAGGCCTATAGCAATCAGCCCCAGCATTTT
>TRBJ2-7|TRBV30|-|-
CAWSSSNYEQYF
TGTGCCTGGAGTTCAAGCAACTACGAGCAGTACTTC
>TRBJ2-3|TRBV18|-|-
CASPRSGVSPTDTQYF
TGTGCCAGCCCCCGGTCCGGGGTCAGCCCCACAGATACGCAGTATTTT
>TRBJ1-2|TRBV5-1|-|-
CASSLDAVSGYTF
TGCGCCAGCAGCTTGGACGCGGTCAGTGGCTACACCTTC
>TRBJ2-5|TRBV5-4|TRBD1|-
CASSLKTGSETQYF
TGTGCCAGCAGCTTGAAGACAGGGTCCGAGACCCAGTACTTC
>TRBJ2-7|TRBV27|TRBD1|few
CASSSDRDREQYF
TGTGCCAGCAGCTCGGACAGGGATCGCGAGCAGTACTTC
>TRBJ2-5|TRBV27|TRBD2|-
CASSSPMSSGRGETQYF
TGTGCCAGCAGTTCCCCAATGAGTAGCGGGAGAGGAGAGACCCAGTACTTC
>TRBJ2-3|TRBV7-9|-|-
CASLRTVTDTQYF
TGTGCCAGCCTTCGGACAGTAACAGATACGCAGTATTTT
>TRBJ2-3|TRBV19|-|-
CASRGSGGLSDTQYF
TGTGCCAGCAGGGGATCAGGGGGGCTTTCAGATACGCAGTATTTT
>TRBJ2-5|TRBV7-6|-|-
CASSPLSQETQYF
TGTGCCAGCAGCCCTCTTTCCCAAGAGACCCAGTACTTC
>TRBJ2-1|TRBV5-1|TRBD2|-
CASSLRTSGYNEQFF
TGCGCCAGCAGCTTGAGGACTAGCGGGTACAATGAGCAGTTCTTC
>TRBJ1-4|TRBV27|TRBD1|-
CASSRQGGEKLFF
TGTGCCAGCAGCCGACAGGGAGGCGAAAAACTGTTTTTT
>TRBJ2-7|TRBV10-3|-|-
CAIGGVPPGQMYEQYF
TGTGCCATCGGAGGGGTCCCTCCGGGACAGATGTACGAGCAGTACTTC
>TRBJ2-7|TRBV19|-|-
CASSTIQGSPYEQYF
TGTGCCAGTAGTACAATTCAGGGTTCCCCCTACGAGCAGTACTTC
>TRBJ2-2|TRBV7-9|-|-
CASGSGYTGELFF
TGTGCCAGCGGAAGCGGATACACCGGGGAGCTGTTTTTT
>TRBJ1-5|TRBV30|-|few
CAWAGKSNQPQHF
TGTGCCTGGGCCGGGAAAAGCAATCAGCCCCAGCATTTT
>TRBJ1-2|TRBV5-5|TRBD1|-
CASGTGDYGYTF
TGTGCCAGCGGGACAGGCGACTATGGCTACACCTTC
>TRBJ1-2|TRBV7-2|TRBD1|-
CASSPTGTKGYTF
TGTGCCAGCAGCCCGACAGGGACGAAAGGCTACACCTTC
>TRBJ2-5|TRBV7-3|TRBD1|-
CASSLRQGRGTQYF
TGTGCCAGCAGCTTACGACAGGGTAGAGGGACCCAGTACTTC
>TRBJ2-1|TRBV7-3|TRBD2|-
CASSLTSGGAYNEQFF
TGTGCCAGCAGCCTGACTAGCGGGGGGGCCTACAATGAGCAGTTCTTC